Listed below are T cell receptor beta chains from one sample, sequenced in a study of blood T cell repertoires in COVID-19. Libraries were prepared by immunoSEQ multiplex PCR; TCRdb keeps only in-frame clonotypes and omits some of them. The sample has about 180,000 clones, more than 70% seen once; the top ten hold 18%. Sequences were obtained from peripheral blood. The receptor set was obtained from a person aged 70 to 85 with COVID-19, enrolled during active disease. The conserved cysteine and the conserved F or W are not part of the CDR3 here.

j_gene	v_gene	CDR3aa
TRBJ1-1	TRBV28	ASSLIQKNTEAF
TRBJ2-2	TRBV7-2	ASTYRRGNTGELF
TRBJ1-5	TRBV6-5	ASNAVYDQPQH
TRBJ1-1	TRBV12-5	ASGSELADTEAF
TRBJ1-4	TRBV4-1	ASSHDTGTGVYEKLF
TRBJ1-2	TRBV5-4	ASSFGENYGYT
TRBJ2-5	TRBV5-1	ASSLQGAGETQY
TRBJ2-1	TRBV9	ASSVVGTGGSNEQF
TRBJ2-5	TRBV7-2	ASSLRAGTSGGAETQY
TRBJ2-2	TRBV5-1	ASVWDRNTGELF
TRBJ1-6	TRBV5-1	ASSLEGAGQGRSPLH
TRBJ2-7	TRBV19	ASSRGSGQKSYEQY
TRBJ1-5	TRBV7-9	ASSSEGDQPQH
TRBJ2-1	TRBV2	ASSELEVNEQF
TRBJ1-5	TRBV2	ASSVDREKNQPQH
TRBJ2-2	TRBV7-2	ASSSLAGGATGELF
TRBJ2-7	TRBV24-1	ATPVVAQTNTYEQY
TRBJ2-2	TRBV19	ASSEGGHTGELF
TRBJ1-1	TRBV7-2	ASKAGSLNTEAF
TRBJ1-4	TRBV9	ASSVEAARNEKLF
TRBJ2-2	TRBV6-5	ASRLNTGELF
TRBJ2-2	TRBV5-1	ASSSQAQNTGELF
TRBJ2-1	TRBV2	ASRGQVPNEQF
TRBJ2-7	TRBV28	ASRRTSRDEQY
TRBJ2-1	TRBV19	ASSIALDEQF
TRBJ1-3	TRBV6-5	ASRSRRGPGNTIY
TRBJ2-5	TRBV19	ASSIGTRRETQY
TRBJ2-5	TRBV12-3/TRBV12-4	ASSSAGLETQY